This passage covers 4 T cell receptor beta chains from one sample sequenced in a study of shared clonotypes between healthy human individuals. Data came from immunoSEQ multiplex PCR; TCRdb stores just in-frame clones and leaves some out. The table shows approximately 1.5 million clones, with approximately 98% occurring only once. The sample was naive CD4+ T cells sorted from blood. Indicated subset: CD45RA+ positively selected. The receptors stem from a man aged 25-40 years in good health.

V usage is TRBV14 and J usage is TRBJ2-7; either TRBD1 or TRBD2 may supply D (5 bases each). V gave up 1 base and J gave up 3 bases, with 13 bases separating them. The V gene's germline CDR1 is SGHDN and CDR2 FVKESK. The CDR3 contains 15 residues. This CDR3 reads CASSQAIGDLYEQYF. The DNA of the CDR3 is TGTGCCAGCAGCCAAGCAATCGGGGACCTCTACGAGCAGTACTTC.

V and J are TRBV28 and TRBJ1-2; weak D call: TRBD1 (5 bases). Germline-derived CDR1 and CDR2 are MDHEN and SYDVKM. The ends were cut back, 4 bases at V and 6 bases at J, with 15 bases in the middle. The CDR3 length is 14 residues. This chain's CDR3 is CASSSTGYVHGYTF. In DNA form, the CDR3 reads TGTGCCAGCAGTTCAACAGGTTACGTCCATGGCTACACCTTC.

The chain has TRBV15 and TRBJ1-5; D possibly corresponds to TRBD1 (6 bases). V lost 2 bases and J 2 bases, leaving 10 bases between the germline ends. Germline CDR1 and CDR2: LNHNV and YYDKDF (reference sequence). The CDR3 has 15 residues. The CDR3 here is CATSRSGAGNQPQHF. The CDR3 DNA follows: TGTGCCACCAGCAGATCGGGGGCAGGCAATCAGCCCCAGCATTTT.

This clone was seen just once. The chain employs TRBV5-1 and TRBJ2-5; 7 bases match TRBD2. J lost 4 bases, V lost 0 bases, and 12 bases had no gene match. Germline-derived CDR1 and CDR2 are SGHRS and YFSETQ. This CDR3 has 17 amino acids. The CDR3 DNA sequence: TGCGCCAGCAGCTTGGAGGGAGGGAGGGCCGGCGGAGAGACCCAGTACTTC. It specifies CASSLEGGRAGGETQYF.